Described below is a single T cell receptor (beta chain) sequence and its context. The clone's antigen remains unknown. No clone much larger than this one lies a single base away; base qualities are absent. This sample is part of a study of cytomegalovirus exposure and HLA in healthy donors (dated by TCRdb to about 2017). The study in broad terms: An earlier analysis of 587 of the donors reported 276 Gb of sequence data and 117 million unique TCR beta sequences obtained from approximately 180 million T cells. An early release that covered about 600 HLA-typed donors contained about 300 gigabases of sequencing data and 85 million to 100 million unique TCR sequences. Of the roughly 400 genotyped donors, 81% were placed in the genetic ancestry cluster associated with self-reported Caucasian donors. The study aimed to test whether signatures of past pathogen exposure could be identified by cataloging public T cell receptors. The study used immunosequencing to profile the T cell repertoires of about 670 subjects and linked those repertoires to cytomegalovirus serostatus. A separate validation cohort of roughly 130 different subjects was used in addition to the approximately 610-subject first cohort. The study combined high-throughput TCR immunosequencing, statistical association of individual TCRs with disease status, and machine learning to predict cytomegalovirus infection status. A later analysis re-analyzed previously published TCR beta repertoires from approximately 670 donors and added high-resolution HLA genotyping to study TCR occurrence patterns. The later analysis used no new phenotypic data to find candidate immune exposures, relying instead on TCR beta sequences and their occurrence across donors. In an earlier analysis of 587 of the donors, high-throughput TCR beta sequencing was used to judge whether each TCR beta V gene segment behaved as functional or pseudogenic. Donor age, sex, ethnicity and CMV serostatus were compiled together with the repertoire data. Genome-wide SNP genotypes for about 65% of the 666 donors were used in a later genetic analysis, which treated that subset as a discovery cohort. All discovery cohort repertoires had been generated using a single sequencing platform. HLA typing covered class I and class II loci at four-digit resolution. Typing coverage differed by locus: A, B, C, DRB1 and DQB1 were typed in roughly 620-640 donors, DQA1 in 522, DPA1 in 606, and DPB1 in 400 to 480. A few DR-DQ haplotypes were treated as single units for association and clustering because of strong linkage in the cohort. On average, 235,054 unique TCR beta nucleotide sequences were sequenced per donor among about 400 genotyped donors of the cohort, with 15% to 20% of those sequences being non-productive. Study-level results and caveats: A further reported finding was that TCR beta sequences accurately predicted the HLA-A and HLA-B alleles for most subjects in the first cohort. The classifier was reported to diagnose cytomegalovirus status with high specificity and sensitivity in both the original and validation cohorts. This cohort had only TCR beta chains sequenced, and the lack of alpha or paired-chain data limited which features could be detected. A group of highly shared sequence variants was considered likely to be a technical artifact of the sequencing pipeline. Several of the top co-occurrence clusters appeared to be linked to parvovirus B19, influenza, CMV and Epstein-Barr virus, according to a later analysis. The authors suggested that the approach could potentially be extended to other disease states and immunological phenotypes. A later analysis found that TCR association rates varied across HLA loci, with DRB1 alleles showing the most associated TCRs and HLA-C alleles the fewest. In a later analysis, 16,951 TCR beta sequences were associated with specific HLA alleles at a false discovery rate of 0.05. In a later analysis, HLA-associated TCR beta chains showed more clonal expansion and lower generation probabilities than non-associated chains that were equally common. Most CMV-associated TCR beta chains appeared to be HLA-restricted in a later analysis, and the HLA associations seemed to be driven largely by CMV exposure. Three of the identified cytomegalovirus-associated TCR beta chains were confirmed in vitro to be specific for cytomegalovirus antigens. Because HLA typing was unavailable for some donors at each locus, only the typed subset was used in association tests. An earlier analysis of around 500 of the donors showed that most TCR beta V segments appeared in productive rearrangements either about 90% or about 30% of the time, which broadly matched IMGT annotations. Because counts were too low, roughly 18 rarely observed V segments, including chromosome 9 orphons, were left out of the earlier analysis of some 600 of the donors. Sequencing depth was assumed to be roughly uniform across donors in the presence/absence analyses, though that assumption may not hold. Strong co-occurrence of HLA alleles, especially DR and DQ, made assigning TCR associations to individual alleles difficult. A later genetic analysis associated a missense DCLRE1C variant with V-gene and J-gene trimming of TCR beta chains, and an independent cohort replicated the association. Most TCR sequences were seen in very few donors, while some public TCRs were found in many individuals. In a later genetic analysis, fewer N-insertions in productive TCRs were reported among donors in an Asian-associated ancestry cluster than the roughly 700-donor mean. Linkage disequilibrium might explain the correlated functional status among segregating V segments, but an unknown experimental factor could not be excluded. Some IMGT-functional V segments, including TRBV6-2 and TRBV6-3, could not be distinguished by the 87-base-pair reads and were therefore excluded. A total of 150 or so TCR beta chains were listed by the study as associated with cytomegalovirus. The only immune exposure information available for the cohort was CMV serostatus.

The cohort consisted of 666 healthy bone marrow donors. At the time of sampling, all cohort members were nominally healthy, though unrecorded immune exposures were likely present. The donor was CMV seronegative and belonged to the group of under 400 seronegative cohort members. A peripheral blood sample was collected from each donor, and TCR beta sequencing was performed on peripheral blood mononuclear cells. Genomic DNA was extracted from the blood cell samples with the Qiagen DNeasy Blood Extraction Kit. The CDR3 measures 16 amino acids from cysteine to phenylalanine. Kept here is only the CDR3 DNA, which spans 48 bases and is read in frame from base 1. Trimming takes 2 bases from V and 10 bases from J, and the germline ends sit 19 bases apart. CDR1 is given as SGHDT and CDR2 as YYEEEE, both from the germline V gene. Libraries were built with the immunoSEQ multiplex PCR assay. The multiplex PCR relied on a mix of 60 forward primers for TCR Vbeta segments and 13 reverse primers for TCR Jbeta segments. The CDR3 region of rearranged TCR beta genes was amplified from genomic DNA with a multiplex PCR assay. Amplified TCR beta libraries were sequenced as 87-base-pair reads on the Illumina HiSeq System. On the study's bioinformatics: A later analysis counted about 80 million unique TCR beta chains across the 666 repertoires, and 10 million to 11 million of these chains were shared by at least two donors. A nearest-neighbor algorithm error-corrected the raw reads and collapsed the reads into unique sequences, merging closely related sequences to remove PCR and sequencing errors. V, D and J gene segments were assigned by aligning CDR3 sequences to IMGT reference sequences. For a sequence to be retained, at least a six-nucleotide match to both a V gene segment and a J gene segment was required. A rearrangement was called productive if the CDR3 had no stop codons and remained in frame with V and J, and every other rearrangement was called non-productive. CDR3 was defined by IMGT convention, running from the second conserved V-encoded cysteine to the conserved J-encoded phenylalanine. In an earlier analysis of around 640 of the donors, sequences lacking an unambiguous match to a single V gene segment were excluded. In an earlier analysis of approximately 590 of the donors, V segments were called functional above 56.7% productive rearrangements and were called segregating when the between-donor standard deviation exceeded 5%. To diagnose cytomegalovirus status from the catalog of TCR beta chain sequences, a statistical classification framework was built. A later analysis assigned V and J genes by comparing TCR nucleotide sequences with IMGT/GENE-DB human TR gene sequences. The TCRdist pipeline was used in a later analysis to assign CDR3 sequences and most-parsimonious VDJ recombination scenarios. In a later analysis, each TCR beta chain was defined by its CDR3 amino acid sequence together with its V-gene family, and reads lacking a unique V-gene family were excluded. To address suspected cross-contamination and a sequencing artifact, a later analysis removed 450 to 700 highly shared, low-generation-probability nucleotide sequences. A later analysis calculated a clonal expansion index for each public chain from normalized within-repertoire ranks of inferred template counts. Generation probabilities in a later analysis came from a VDJ recombination model fitted to out-of-frame rearrangements, and those results were checked against IGoR. In a later analysis, hypergeometric tests were used to score TCR-TCR, TCR-HLA and TCR-CMV co-occurrence, with a repertoire-size bias correction applied to TCR pairs. False discovery rates were estimated in a later analysis by permuting HLA or CMV assignments 20 times. In a later analysis, co-occurring TCRs were grouped with DBSCAN, and TCRdist sequence similarity was added when clustering was performed within HLA-allele-positive subsets. For co-occurrence clustering, repertoires with fewer than 30,000 or more than 120,000 public chains were excluded, along with 4 to 6 repertoires with anomalous nucleotide sharing. Here the immuneACCESS table is served through TCRdb, limited to in-frame sequences with V and J called. Missing clones are a known gap in these copies; in checked studies unresolved V genes cover under half, and the rest lacks a known reason. The V and J calls and clone size are taken from that table; D and trimming were inferred from the DNA. Here the sample has about 180,000 clones; roughly 83% occur a single time. Around 1.3% of the sample is in the top ten clones.

The receptor chain draws on TRBV5-6 and TRBJ1-6, with TRBD1 as a weak D call on 5 bases. This TCR was recovered from a boy aged 2 to 9 in good health and CMV-seronegative. The sample taken for sequencing was PBMCs. The CDR3 in this case is CASSLGLQGEGSPLHF. The nucleotide sequence reads as follows: TGTGCCAGCAGCTTAGGGCTCCAGGGCGAAGGCTCACCCCTCCACTTT.